These 10 T cell receptor beta chains share one sample of origin, sequenced in a study of beta chain features in type 1 diabetes. Expressed TCRB transcripts were sequenced because the entire RNA isolate underwent reverse transcription. Assay used: immunoSEQ multiplex PCR; TCRdb lists only in-frame clones, some missing. The sample yields about 320,000 clones, about 15% seen once. The sample comprised central memory CD4+ T cells from blood. The source is a man aged 25-40 years in good health.

J is TRBJ2-5 and V is TRBV7-6; TRBD2 is a possible D gene (6 bases). Trimming removed 4 bases at V and 5 bases at J, with 17 bases between. The CDR3 has 15 residues. Germline-derived CDR1 and CDR2 are SGHVS and FNYEAQ. The CDR3 region is CASSSPWGVGETQYF. In nucleotides, the CDR3 is TGTGCCAGCAGCTCCCCATGGGGGGTCGGGGAGACCCAGTACTTC.

The table lists this clone with many counts. The chain uses TRBV27 and TRBJ2-7; D call uncertain. The CDR3 covers 12 residues. V gave up 5 bases and J gave up 9 bases, with 14 bases separating them. CDR1 is MNHEY, CDR2 SMNVEV, per germline (reference sequence). Here the CDR3 reads CASSNPGSRQYV. CDR3 in DNA: TGTGCCAGCAGTAACCCAGGCTCTCGGCAGTACGTC.

The chain is built from TRBV23-1 and TRBJ1-2; D uncertain. TRBV23-1 is reported as an ORF; its role is uncertain. The V end was cut by 0 bases, the J end by 0 bases, with 8 bases between. The CDR3 has 15 amino acids. CDR3 loop: CASSQSRASNYGYTF. The DNA for the CDR3 is TGCGCCAGCAGTCAATCTAGGGCCTCTAACTATGGCTACACCTTC.

This clone was seen only a few times. This CDR3 is also generated by other DNA sequences in the sample. This chain links TRBV7-9 with TRBJ2-5, with a tentative D call TRBD2 (5 bases). Trimming shortened V by 2 bases and J by 2 bases, and 9 bases separated the two germline ends. The germline V gene has CDR1 SEHNR and CDR2 FQNEAQ (reference sequence). There are 14 residues in the CDR3. The CDR3 coding sequence is TGTGCCAGCAGCTTATTACGGGGACAAGAGACCCAGTACTTC. Protein: CASSLLRGQETQYF.

This clone has ten or more counts. The V call is TRBV4-3, the J call TRBJ2-1; D might be TRBD1 (6 bases). Trimming stripped 3 bases from V and 10 bases from J, with 13 bases between. Germline-derived CDR1 and CDR2 are LGHNA and YSLEER. The CDR3 runs 13 residues. This CDR3 reads CASSHETGFEQFF. In nucleotides, the CDR3 is TGCGCCAGCAGCCATGAAACAGGGTTCGAGCAGTTCTTC.

This clone was picked up a small number of times. The genes are TRBV7-9 and TRBJ2-1; no reliable D call. CDR1 is SEHNR and CDR2 is FQNEAQ in the germline V gene (reference sequence). The CDR3 totals 16 residues. The V end lost 0 bases, the J end lost 0 bases, and 9 bases lay between the germline ends. In nucleotides, the CDR3 is TGTGCCAGCAGCTTAGCGGAGATGTCCTCCTACAATGAGCAGTTCTTC. Translating gives CASSLAEMSSYNEQFF.

The chain employs TRBV19 and TRBJ1-1, with 10 positions matching TRBD1. J lost 4 bases, V lost 9 bases, and 11 bases had no gene match. Per the germline V gene, CDR1 is LNHDA and CDR2 is SQIVND (reference sequence). The CDR3 is made up of 15 amino acids. The CDR3: CASQRDRGRLTEAFF. CDR3 DNA sequence: TGTGCCAGCCAGCGGGACAGGGGTCGACTCACTGAAGCTTTCTTT. The whole variable domain, filled in from reference TRBV19 and TRBJ1-1, reads DGGITQSPKYLFRKEGQNVTLSCEQNLNHDAMYWYRQDPGQGLRLIYYSQIVNDFQKGDIAEGYSVSREKKESFPLTVTSAQKNPTAFYLCASQRDRGRLTEAFFGQGTRLTVV.

The gene calls are TRBV4-3 and TRBJ1-1; D unresolved. The CDR3 covers 13 residues. CDR1 is LGHNA and CDR2 is YSLEER in the germline V gene. Trimming removed 5 bases at V and 3 bases at J, with 10 bases between. The CDR3 here is CASSVQSDTEAFF. DNA for the CDR3: TGCGCCAGCAGCGTACAGTCAGACACTGAAGCTTTCTTT.

V gene TRBV6-5 combines with J gene TRBJ2-5; 10 positions agree with TRBD1. The J call may be wrong; the DNA end is better matched by TRBJ2-7. Looked up from germline, CDR1 is MNHEY and CDR2 is SVGAGI. The CDR3 contains 14 residues. CDR3 sequence reads: CAISRGQGMNEQYF. The CDR3 DNA sequence: TGTGCCATCAGCCGGGGACAGGGGATGAACGAGCAGTACTTC.

The rearrangement links TRBV19 to TRBJ2-5, with 7 bases that match TRBD1. The CDR3 is made up of 15 amino acids. The V gene's germline CDR1 is LNHDA and CDR2 SQIVND (reference sequence). V shed 7 bases and J 4 bases; nucleotides not matched to a gene: 12. Here the CDR3 reads CASTRQGNLRETQYF. CDR3 coding DNA: TGTGCCAGTACTAGACAGGGTAACCTTAGAGAGACCCAGTACTTC.